This TCR beta chain came from a study of blood T cells in healthy people across ages. General study points: Long-lived and aged donors differed, with more naive CD4+ cells and higher diversity in the long-lived.

The V gene's germline CDR1 is MNHEY and CDR2 SVGEGT. There are 13 residues in the CDR3. This clonotype was counted a few times. Antigen specificity is unknown. Sample-barcoded 5' priming and a J-beta primer mix drove a second PCR of 7 to 11 cycles. Each cDNA molecule, via a template-switch adaptor with 12 random nucleotides, was tagged. Via MiXCR, TCRdb re-called the 5' RACE reads, giving one row per CDR3 protein. The data show almost 1 million distinct CDR3 sequences, with 45% to 60% seen just once and roughly a fifth held by the top ten. The sequenced material came from blood. The TCR sequence derives from a woman aged 55-70 years in good health. This rearrangement joins TRBV6-2 or TRBV6-3 to TRBJ2-5; D ambiguous. With the DNA end fitting TRBJ2-7 better, the J assignment may be wrong. CDR3 in amino acids: CASRSQEEYEQYF. CDR3 sequence (DNA): TGTGCCAGCAGATCCCAAGAAGAATACGAGCAGTACTTC.